These 25 T cell receptor beta chains came from one sample sequenced in a study of CD8 T cells in ankylosing spondylitis. TCRdb called the 5' RACE reads again in MiXCR, with one record for every CDR3 protein. Altogether 300,000 to 400,000 distinct CDR3 sequences are present, about 9.9% being singletons, with the ten largest covering roughly 9.2%. The sequenced sample consisted of blood, either unsorted or a sorted T cell fraction (not recorded which). The receptors derive from a female donor with ankylosing spondylitis or in good health (not recorded which).

The rearrangement links TRBV12-3 or TRBV12-4 to TRBJ1-6, with D perhaps TRBD1 (5 bases). The CDR3 totals 18 residues. The ends were cut back, 4 bases at V and 5 bases at J, with 21 bases in the middle. CDR3 nucleotides: TGTGCCAGCAGTTCCAAGGGACGGTTGAATTCAAATAATTCACCCCTCCACTTT. It specifies CASSSKGRLNSNNSPLHF.

This clonotype came up many times. The chain recombines TRBV29-1 with TRBJ1-5, with D perhaps matching TRBD1 (5 bases). Germline lookup yields CDR1 SQVTM and CDR2 ANQGSEA. Between the trimmed V and J ends, which lost 4 bases and 7 bases, there was a span of 14 bases. CDR3 size: 13 residues. The CDR3 spells CSVGRDGEQPQHF. CDR3 DNA: TGCAGCGTTGGCCGGGACGGGGAACAGCCCCAGCATTTT.

This clonotype appeared many times. This chain links TRBV5-1 with TRBJ2-1; tentative D call: TRBD1 (6 bases). The CDR3 runs 16 residues. Germline loops: CDR1 SGHRS, CDR2 YFSETQ. V was pared by 4 bases and J by 4 bases, with 18 bases between. CDR3 nucleotide sequence: TGCGCCAGCAGCGACAGGACGGTAGTCCTATACAATGAGCAGTTCTTC. It is translated as CASSDRTVVLYNEQFF.

This clonotype was observed a handful of times. The chain couples TRBV4-1 to TRBJ2-1; the D gene is possibly TRBD2 (5 bases). Trimming took 0 bases from V and 4 from J, leaving 13 bases between them. The length of the CDR3 is 16 residues. CDR1 is MGHRA, CDR2 YSYEKL, per germline. The CDR3 sequence: CASSQDGSGFYNEQFF. In DNA form, the CDR3 reads TGCGCCAGCAGCCAAGATGGGAGTGGATTTTACAATGAGCAGTTCTTC.

This clonotype came up many times. This sequence joins TRBV5-1 and TRBJ2-3, with unresolved D. The CDR3 covers 14 residues. Trimming took off 1 base at V and 4 bases at J, with 10 bases between the two ends. Germline V gene lookup returns CDR1 SGHRS and CDR2 YFSETQ. This CDR3 reads CASSLLENADTQYF. CDR3 DNA sequence: TGCGCCAGCAGCTTGCTGGAAAACGCAGATACGCAGTATTTT. The full variable domain, with the rest looked up from reference TRBV5-1 and TRBJ2-3, is KAGVTQTPRYLIKTRGQQVTLSCSPISGHRSVSWYQQTPGQGLQFLFEYFSETQRNKGNFPGRFSGRQFSNSRSEMNVSTLELGDSALYLCASSLLENADTQYFGPGTRLTVL.

This clonotype was seen a few times. The rearrangement joins TRBV10-3 to TRBJ1-6, with 7 bases matching TRBD1. CDR3 size: 14 residues. Germline trimming cut 6 bases from V and 5 bases from J; bases unmatched to any gene: 4. Per the germline V gene, CDR1 is ENHRY and CDR2 is SYGVKD. CDR3 sequence (DNA): TGTGCCATCAGGGGACAGCAGAATAATTCACCCCTCCACTTT. Protein: CAIRGQQNNSPLHF.

The chain combines TRBV14 with TRBJ1-3; tentatively, D is TRBD1 (6 bases). There are 17 residues in the CDR3. CDR1 is SGHDN and CDR2 is FVKESK in the germline V gene. The V end lost 0 bases, the J end lost 6 bases, and 18 bases lay between the germline ends. CDR3 sequence (DNA): TGTGCCAGCAGCCAAGATAGAAATAGGGGACACGCAAACACCATATATTTT. It encodes CASSQDRNRGHANTIYF.

This clonotype was observed many times. The genes are TRBV20-1 and TRBJ1-4; D is unresolved. V was trimmed by 5 bases and J by 5 bases, leaving 15 bases between them. Germline values: CDR1 DFQATT, CDR2 SNEGSKA (reference sequence). The CDR3 loop spans 14 amino acids. CDR3 sequence reads: CSALVWNPNEKLFF. CDR3 bases: TGCAGTGCTCTCGTTTGGAACCCAAATGAAAAACTGTTTTTT.

This clonotype was detected many times. The rearrangement links TRBV5-1 to TRBJ1-1; unclear D gene. Between the trimmed V and J ends, which lost 0 bases and 1 base, there was a span of 7 bases. This CDR3 comprises 14 residues. Germline CDR1 is SGHRS and CDR2 is YFSETQ. The CDR3 DNA reads TGCGCCAGCAGCTTGGACGCGGGGAACACTGAAGCTTTCTTT. Protein product: CASSLDAGNTEAFF. The whole variable domain, remainder taken from reference TRBV5-1 and TRBJ1-1, is KAGVTQTPRYLIKTRGQQVTLSCSPISGHRSVSWYQQTPGQGLQFLFEYFSETQRNKGNFPGRFSGRQFSNSRSEMNVSTLELGDSALYLCASSLDAGNTEAFFGQGTRLTVV.

This clonotype was counted at least ten times. The V call is TRBV18, the J call TRBJ2-7; D tentatively reads TRBD1 or TRBD2 (5 bases each). CDR3 length: 14 residues. Trimming cost V 3 bases and J 2 bases, with 11 bases left between them. Germline CDR1 and CDR2: KGHSH and LQKENI. The CDR3 coding sequence is TGTGCCAGCTCACCTGGGGGTTACGCCTACGAGCAGTACTTC. Its protein product is CASSPGGYAYEQYF.

This chain uses TRBV5-1 with TRBJ2-1; D call uncertain. The V gene lost 0 bases and the J gene lost 9 bases, with 16 bases spanning the gap. Germline values: CDR1 SGHRS, CDR2 YFSETQ. The CDR3 loop spans 15 amino acids. CDR3 amino acids: CASSLDPNAPGEQFF. In DNA, the CDR3 is TGCGCCAGCAGCTTGGACCCAAACGCTCCGGGTGAGCAGTTCTTC.

This clonotype has a count of ten or more. The V gene is TRBV5-1, the J gene TRBJ1-2; D ambiguous. Trimming stripped 0 bases from V and 4 bases from J, with 10 bases between. The germline gives CDR1 SGHRS, CDR2 YFSETQ. This CDR3 contains 14 residues. The CDR3 region is CASSLGQELYGYTF. The CDR3, as DNA: TGCGCCAGCAGCTTGGGGCAGGAGCTCTATGGCTACACCTTC.

The chain combines TRBV6-5 with TRBJ2-2; D is unresolved. The CDR3 covers 15 residues. V gave up 0 bases and J gave up 3 bases, with 8 bases separating them. From germline, CDR1 is MNHEY and CDR2 SVGAGI. CDR3 nucleotides: TGTGCCAGCAGTTACTCGGAACCGCACACCGGGGAGCTGTTTTTT. It is translated as CASSYSEPHTGELFF.

This clonotype was picked up many times. The chain employs TRBV6-5 and TRBJ2-3; D is perhaps TRBD1 or TRBD2 (5 bases each). The V gene lost 4 bases and the J gene lost 2 bases, with 13 bases spanning the gap. Germline CDR1 reads MNHEY; CDR2 reads SVGAGI. The CDR3 length is 15 residues. The CDR3 DNA follows: TGTGCCAGCAGTTCCCCGGGGCTATACACAGATACGCAGTATTTT. Its translation is CASSSPGLYTDTQYF.

At least ten counts were recorded for this clonotype. The rearrangement uses TRBV27 and TRBJ2-7, with TRBD2 matching 7 bases. CDR3 length equals 14 residues. Trimming cost V 6 bases and J 0 bases; bases outside gene matches: 5. CDR1 is MNHEY, CDR2 SMNVEV, per germline (reference sequence). The CDR3, as DNA: TGTGCCAGCAGCGTGAGGGAGGGCTCCTACGAGCAGTACTTC. Its protein product is CASSVREGSYEQYF.

In its sample, this clonotype was seen many times. The chain uses TRBV5-1 and TRBJ2-3; weak D call: TRBD1 (6 bases). This CDR3 has 16 amino acids. The V gene lost 2 bases and the J gene lost 5 bases, with 18 bases spanning the gap. Per the germline V gene, CDR1 is SGHRS and CDR2 is YFSETQ. This CDR3 is CASSFGATGRGDTQYF. The CDR3 coding sequence is TGCGCCAGCAGCTTTGGGGCTACAGGGAGAGGAGATACGCAGTATTTT. Full variable domain (outside the CDR3, taken from reference TRBV5-1 and TRBJ2-3): KAGVTQTPRYLIKTRGQQVTLSCSPISGHRSVSWYQQTPGQGLQFLFEYFSETQRNKGNFPGRFSGRQFSNSRSEMNVSTLELGDSALYLCASSFGATGRGDTQYFGPGTRLTVL.

This clonotype has at least ten counts. The chain couples TRBV20-1 to TRBJ2-1, with 10 bases fitting TRBD2. Germline values: CDR1 DFQATT, CDR2 SNEGSKA (reference sequence). This CDR3 contains 11 residues. V was clipped by 7 bases and J by 8 bases; unmatched bases: 2. The CDR3 DNA follows: TGCAGTGGCGGACTAGCGGATGAGCAGTTCTTC. Translating it yields CSGGLADEQFF.

In its sample, this clonotype was seen many times. The rearrangement uses TRBV5-1 and TRBJ1-3; D ambiguous. The CDR3 consists of 16 residues. The V end lost 0 bases, the J end lost 0 bases, and 10 bases lay between the germline ends. Germline loops: CDR1 SGHRS, CDR2 YFSETQ. CDR3 coding DNA: TGCGCCAGCAGCTTGGCCAACGACGGCTCTGGAAACACCATATATTTT. This translates into CASSLANDGSGNTIYF.

The chain employs TRBV7-2 and TRBJ2-1; maybe TRBD2 (6 bases). This CDR3 spans 15 amino acids. Trimming pared 6 bases from V and 5 bases from J, leaving 17 bases between. Germline V CDR1 and CDR2: SGHTA, FQGNSA. CDR3 in amino acids: CASSFRDWGDNEQFF. CDR3 bases: TGTGCCAGCAGTTTCCGGGACTGGGGAGACAATGAGCAGTTCTTC.

This clonotype occurred many times. The chain links TRBV5-6 to TRBJ2-1; the match to TRBD1 covers 8 bases. Germline V lookup: CDR1 SGHDT, CDR2 YYEEEE. V lost 5 bases and J lost 0; bases outside the gene matches: 10. The length of the CDR3 is 17 residues. CDR3: CASSLSGQASSYNEQFF. CDR3 DNA: TGTGCCAGCAGTTTATCGGGACAGGCGAGCTCCTACAATGAGCAGTTCTTC.

This clonotype was found many times. CDR3 region: CASTIKGVSSGNTIYF. In nucleotides, the CDR3 is TGTGCCAGCACCATCAAAGGGGTATCCTCTGGAAACACCATATATTTT. The rearrangement uses TRBV6-1 and TRBJ1-3, with D perhaps TRBD1 (5 bases). Germline V gene lookup returns CDR1 MNHNS and CDR2 SASEGT. Trimming shortened V by 7 bases and J by 0 bases, and 16 bases separated the two germline ends. The CDR3 contains 16 residues.

This clonotype has a count of ten or more. The rearrangement uses TRBV5-6 and TRBJ1-5, with D perhaps matching TRBD1 (5 bases). Trimming stripped 7 bases from V and 1 base from J, with 12 bases between. There are 14 residues in the CDR3. CDR1 is SGHDT, CDR2 YYEEEE, per germline. The CDR3 here is CASLLRGSNQPQHF. In nucleotides, the CDR3 is TGTGCCAGCCTTCTTAGGGGCAGCAATCAGCCCCAGCATTTT.

The J gene is TRBJ2-1, the V gene TRBV20-1, with D possibly matching TRBD2 (6 bases). V lost 0 bases and J lost 6, with 15 bases in between. The CDR3 sequence is 15 residues long. CDR1 is DFQATT, CDR2 SNEGSKA, per germline (reference sequence). Here the CDR3 reads CSARDQLANTNEQFF. The DNA for the CDR3 is TGCAGTGCTAGAGATCAACTAGCTAATACCAATGAGCAGTTCTTC.

The V call is TRBV20-1, the J call TRBJ2-3; 9 bases are shared with TRBD1. The CDR3 has 16 residues. The germline V gene encodes CDR1 DFQATT and CDR2 SNEGSKA (reference sequence). V shed 3 bases, J shed 2 bases, and the junction held 9 bases outside the gene matches. The CDR3 nucleotides read TGCAGTGCTAGGATAACCCGGGACAGGGCCACAGATACGCAGTATTTT. It encodes CSARITRDRATDTQYF.

This clonotype was observed a handful of times. This chain connects TRBV5-1 to TRBJ2-1, with D perhaps TRBD1 (5 bases). The CDR3 sequence is 16 residues long. V was shortened by 4 bases and J by 7 bases, with 21 bases between the two germline ends. CDR1 and CDR2 from the germline V gene are SGHRS and YFSETQ. CDR3 in DNA: TGCGCCAGCAGCCCCGAGAAGGGGCTCATGGGAAATGAGCAGTTCTTC. Protein product: CASSPEKGLMGNEQFF.